This T cell receptor (beta chain) was retrieved from a study of CDR3 diversity in severe acne. As concerns this clonotype: One end of the junction varies from germline; a read error may be responsible.

This CDR3 has 13 residues. The V gene's germline CDR1 is SGHRS and CDR2 YFSETQ. One entry per CDR3 protein, called by TCRdb with MiXCR from the PCR reads. The sample contains some 85,000 distinct CDR3 sequences, about half of which appear only once. The sequenced sample consisted of blood. The sequence was collected from a male donor with severe acne vulgaris. The V and J genes are TRBV5-1 and TRBJ1-2; no definite D call. CDR3 nucleotide sequence: TGTGCCAGCAGCTCACCCAGCAACTATGGCTACACCTTC. It translates to CASSSPSNYGYTF.